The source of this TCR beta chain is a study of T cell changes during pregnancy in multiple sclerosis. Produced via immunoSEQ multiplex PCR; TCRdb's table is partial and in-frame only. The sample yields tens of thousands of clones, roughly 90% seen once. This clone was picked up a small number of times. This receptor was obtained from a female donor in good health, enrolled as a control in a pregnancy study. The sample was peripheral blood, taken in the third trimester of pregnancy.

In DNA form, the CDR3 reads TGTGCCAGCAGCTTAAGCGACGGCCCCTACGAGCAGTACTTC. Translation: CASSLSDGPYEQYF. The chain couples TRBV7-2 to TRBJ2-7; D unclear. Germline CDR1 reads SGHTA; CDR2 reads FQGNSA. Trimming left V 2 bases short and J 2 bases short, with 10 bases between. This CDR3 spans 14 amino acids.